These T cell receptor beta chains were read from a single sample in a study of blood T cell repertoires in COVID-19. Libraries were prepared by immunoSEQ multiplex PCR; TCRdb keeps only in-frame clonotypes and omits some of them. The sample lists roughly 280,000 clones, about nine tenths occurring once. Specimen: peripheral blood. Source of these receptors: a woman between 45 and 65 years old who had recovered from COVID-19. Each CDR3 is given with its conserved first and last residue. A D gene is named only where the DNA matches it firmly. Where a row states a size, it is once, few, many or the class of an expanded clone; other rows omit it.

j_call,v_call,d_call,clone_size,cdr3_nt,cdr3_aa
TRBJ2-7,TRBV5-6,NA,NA,TGTGCCAGCAGCTTGGGGGGGCGAGAATACGAGCAGTACTTC,CASSLGGREYEQYF
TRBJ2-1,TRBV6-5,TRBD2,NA,TGTGCCAGCACCAACGCGGGGGGGACCTACAATGAGCAGTTCTTC,CASTNAGGTYNEQFF
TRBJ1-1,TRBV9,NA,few,TGTGCCAGCAGCGTAGGAGGCAGCCTGAACACTGAAGCTTTCTTT,CASSVGGSLNTEAFF
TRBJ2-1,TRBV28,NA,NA,TGTGCCAGCAGTTTTATGGGCTATGAGCAGTTCTTC,CASSFMGYEQFF
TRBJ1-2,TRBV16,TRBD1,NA,TGTGCCAGCAGCCAGGGGACAGCTAACTATGGCTACACCTTC,CASSQGTANYGYTF
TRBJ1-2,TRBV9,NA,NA,TGTGCCAGCAGCGCCGCTGTTCTAGACAGGAGCACCAACTATGGCTACACCTTC,CASSAAVLDRSTNYGYTF
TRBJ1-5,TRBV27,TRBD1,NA,TGTGCCAGCAGTCCCGACAGGGATCAGCCCCAGCATTTT,CASSPDRDQPQHF
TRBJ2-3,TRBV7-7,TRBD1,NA,TGTGCTAGCAGCCCAGGCCCAGGGACAGAAGATACGCAGTATTTT,CASSPGPGTEDTQYF
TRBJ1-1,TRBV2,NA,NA,TGTGCCAGCAGTGTTAACAAGTTGAACACTGAAGCTTTCTTT,CASSVNKLNTEAFF
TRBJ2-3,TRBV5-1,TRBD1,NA,TGCGCCAGCAGCTTTTTTAGGGGAGGACAGGGGGTTCCGTATACGCAGTATTTT,CASSFFRGGQGVPYTQYF
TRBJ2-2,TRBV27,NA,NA,TGTGCCAGCAGTTGGAGGGGCTTGGGGACCGGGGAGCTGTTTTTT,CASSWRGLGTGELFF
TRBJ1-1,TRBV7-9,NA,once,TGTGCCAGCAGCCCTCACACCCTGAACACTGAAGCTTTCTTT,CASSPHTLNTEAFF
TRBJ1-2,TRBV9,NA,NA,TGTGCCAGCAGCGTAGGGGGGGTTAACTATGGCTACACCTTC,CASSVGGVNYGYTF
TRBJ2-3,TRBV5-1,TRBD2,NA,TGCGCCAGCAGCGACACTAGCGGGGGCACAGATACGCAGTATTTT,CASSDTSGGTDTQYF
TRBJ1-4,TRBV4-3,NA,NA,TGCGCCAGCAGCCAAGTGGGTCCGGGGAATGAAAAACTGTTTTTT,CASSQVGPGNEKLFF
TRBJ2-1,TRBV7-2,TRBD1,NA,TGTGCCAGCAGCTTGGGACAGGGCAATGAGCAGTTCTTC,CASSLGQGNEQFF
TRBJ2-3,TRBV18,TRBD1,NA,TGTGCCAGCTCACCATTCTCGGGACAGGGGGTGACAGATACGCAGTATTTT,CASSPFSGQGVTDTQYF
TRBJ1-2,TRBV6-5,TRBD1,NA,TGTGCCAGCAGGGGACAGGGGGCGGGTAACTATGGCTACACCTTC,CASRGQGAGNYGYTF
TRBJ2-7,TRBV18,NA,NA,TGTGCCAGCTCACCCAGCAGCGTAGGAGCCGCCGAGCAGTACTTC,CASSPSSVGAAEQYF
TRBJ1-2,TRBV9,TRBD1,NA,TGTGCCAGCAGCGAGACCTCCGGGAGGGGGCATGGCTACACCTTC,CASSETSGRGHGYTF